The next 21 T cell receptor beta chains were all read from a single sample in a study of T cell responses to AZD1222 COVID-19 vaccine. Using immunoSEQ multiplex PCR, the repertoire was profiled, and TCRdb retains in-frame clones only, with some absent. The sample lists 80,000 to 85,000 clones, approximately 90% occurring once. The specimen comprised peripheral blood, sampled 28 days after the second AZD1222 dose. These receptors all come from an adult who received the AZD1222 COVID-19 vaccine.

The chain couples TRBV7-3 to TRBJ2-3; 7 bases fit TRBD2. The CDR3 runs to 15 residues. The V gene's germline CDR1 is SGHTA and CDR2 FQGTGA. Germline trimming cut 5 bases from V and 3 bases from J; bases unmatched to any gene: 8. CDR3 sequence reads: CASSRERGWTDTQYF. The CDR3 coding sequence is TGTGCCAGCAGCCGAGAGCGGGGCTGGACAGATACGCAGTATTTT.

V usage is TRBV7-9 and J usage is TRBJ1-2, with D perhaps TRBD1 (5 bases). Germline V gene data show CDR1 as SEHNR and CDR2 as FQNEAQ (reference sequence). Trimming left V 4 bases short and J 8 bases short, with 20 bases between. The CDR3 runs to 15 residues. CDR3: CASSSSGRGVGGYTF. The CDR3 region has the DNA TGTGCCAGCAGCTCCTCTGGGAGGGGAGTCGGAGGCTACACCTTC. Combining the CDR3 with reference TRBV7-9 and TRBJ1-2 gives the whole variable domain DTGVSQNPRHKITKRGQNVTFRCDPISEHNRLYWYRQTLGQGPEFLTYFQNEAQLEKSRLLSDRFSAERPKGSFSTLEIQRTEQGDSAMYLCASSSSGRGVGGYTFGSGTRLTVV.

This sequence joins TRBV7-9 and TRBJ1-3; D not resolved. CDR3 length equals 15 residues. The germline V gene encodes CDR1 SEHNR and CDR2 FQNEAQ (reference sequence). V was cut by 6 bases and J by 0 bases, with 12 bases left in between. DNA for the CDR3: TGTGCCAGCAGAGACGACGGGTTCTCTGGAAACACCATATATTTT. The encoded protein is CASRDDGFSGNTIYF.

The genes are TRBV28 and TRBJ1-5; no clear D gene. V lost 5 bases and J lost 1, with 24 bases in between. This CDR3 spans 19 amino acids. The germline V gene has CDR1 MDHEN and CDR2 SYDVKM. The CDR3 is CASSIPLLKAVRSNQPQHF. The CDR3 nucleotides read TGTGCCAGCAGTATCCCCCTCTTGAAGGCGGTCCGGAGCAATCAGCCCCAGCATTTT.

This clone was recorded a few times. The chain uses TRBV20-1 and TRBJ2-7; the D call may be TRBD1 or TRBD2 (5 bases each). This CDR3 comprises 11 residues. V was clipped by 4 bases and J by 2 bases, with 6 bases between them. Germline CDR1 reads DFQATT; CDR2 reads SNEGSKA (reference sequence). The DNA for the CDR3 is TGCAGTGCTACGGGACCCTACGAGCAGTACTTC. Translated: CSATGPYEQYF.

The V and J genes are TRBV3-1 (or the pseudogene TRBV3-2) and TRBJ1-6; D might be TRBD1 (5 bases). Germline V gene data show CDR1 as LGHDT and CDR2 as YNNKEL (reference sequence). The CDR3 has 13 residues. Trimming took off 7 bases at V and 9 bases at J, with 13 bases between the two ends. DNA of the CDR3: TGTGCCAGCAAAAGGGCCGGGGGTTCACCCCTCCACTTT. Translation: CASKRAGGSPLHF.

This sequence joins TRBV30 and TRBJ1-5, with TRBD1 matching 7 bases. Germline V lookup: CDR1 GTSNPN, CDR2 SVGIG (reference sequence). Unmatched junction bases numbered 5, after V lost 3 bases and J lost 3 bases. This CDR3 has 14 amino acids. The CDR3 DNA sequence: TGTGCCTGGAGCGCCGGGACAGTCAATCAGCCCCAGCATTTT. This sequence encodes CAWSAGTVNQPQHF.

V gene TRBV28 combines with J gene TRBJ1-1; D gene unclear. The ends were cut back, 3 bases at V and 1 base at J, with 9 bases in the middle. The CDR3 consists of 14 residues. The germline V gene has CDR1 MDHEN and CDR2 SYDVKM. This chain's CDR3 is CASSLALPNTEAFF. CDR3 in DNA: TGTGCCAGCAGTTTGGCCCTGCCGAACACTGAAGCTTTCTTT.

The chain uses TRBV3-1 (or the pseudogene TRBV3-2) and TRBJ1-5, with D unresolved. Germline CDR1 LGHDT, CDR2 YNNKEL (reference sequence). The V end was cut by 0 bases, the J end by 7 bases, with 13 bases between. This CDR3 comprises 15 residues. The CDR3 DNA follows: TGTGCCAGCAGCCAAGATTTGGGAGGCCGCCAGCCCCAGCATTTT. Translation: CASSQDLGGRQPQHF.

The chain carries TRBV11-2 and TRBJ2-3; 13 nucleotides agree with TRBD2. The CDR3 runs to 16 residues. Germline V gives CDR1 SGHAT, CDR2 FQNNGV. Germline trimming cut 4 bases from V and 6 bases from J; bases unmatched to any gene: 7. The CDR3 DNA sequence: TGTGCCAGCAGCTCCAGACTAGCGGGAGGTACGGATACGCAGTATTTT. This codes for CASSSRLAGGTDTQYF.

The genes are TRBV4-3 and TRBJ1-1; no clear D gene. Deletions cut 0 bases from V and 6 bases from J, with 11 bases between. Germline V gene sequence: CDR1 LGHNA, CDR2 YSLEER. CDR3 length equals 14 residues. The chain's CDR3 is CASSQDRSGPEAFF. The CDR3 DNA is TGCGCCAGCAGCCAAGACAGGTCGGGTCCTGAAGCTTTCTTT.

This sequence joins TRBV7-6 and TRBJ2-3; 11 positions agree with TRBD2. Per germline, CDR1 SGHVS and CDR2 FNYEAQ. The CDR3 runs 15 residues. V shed 3 bases, J shed 6 bases, and the junction held 5 bases outside the gene matches. The CDR3 spells CASSFIAGGGDTQYF. The CDR3 bases are TGTGCCAGCAGCTTCATAGCGGGAGGGGGGGATACGCAGTATTTT.

This chain links TRBV30 with TRBJ1-5; D remains ambiguous. With 5 bases removed from V and 10 bases from J, the gap between germline ends came to 18 bases. The CDR3 loop spans 13 amino acids. CDR1 and CDR2 from the germline V gene are GTSNPN and SVGIG (reference sequence). The CDR3 DNA is TGTGCCTGGCAAGTCGGGATAGGCGGCCCCCAGCATTTT. Translating gives CAWQVGIGGPQHF.

The CDR3 sequence: CASSLYGSNQPQHF. DNA of the CDR3: TGTGCCAGCAGTTTATATGGGAGCAATCAGCCCCAGCATTTT. The genes are TRBV27 and TRBJ1-5, with unresolved D. CDR1 and CDR2 (germline): MNHEY, SMNVEV (reference sequence). Trimming removed 1 base from V and 1 base from J, with 5 bases in between. The CDR3 totals 14 residues.

The chain couples TRBV6-5 to TRBJ1-4; D is unresolved. CDR1 and CDR2 from the germline V gene are MNHEY and SVGAGI. The CDR3 contains 14 residues. The V and J ends lost 2 bases and 0 bases respectively, with 4 bases between them. The DNA for the CDR3 is TGTGCCAGCAGTTACGGTGCAACTAATGAAAAACTGTTTTTT. It encodes CASSYGATNEKLFF.

The J gene is TRBJ2-7, the V gene TRBV29-1, with 9 bases identical to TRBD1. The CDR3 sequence is 13 residues long. The ends lost 4 bases at V and 6 bases at J; junction bases unmatched: 7. Germline V gives CDR1 SQVTM, CDR2 ANQGSEA. The CDR3, as DNA: TGCAGCGTTGGGGGGACAGGGTTCGGCGAGCAGTACTTC. Translated, it gives CSVGGTGFGEQYF.

V and J are TRBV15 and TRBJ1-1; D gene ambiguous. Trimming took off 4 bases at V and 3 bases at J, with 9 bases between the two ends. CDR3 length: 13 amino acids. Germline V gene lookup returns CDR1 LNHNV and CDR2 YYDKDF (reference sequence). CDR3 DNA sequence: TGTGCCACCAGCATCGAGGGATACACTGAAGCTTTCTTT. It yields the protein CATSIEGYTEAFF.

The chain combines TRBV5-4 with TRBJ1-6, with a tentative D call TRBD1 (6 bases). Germline loops: CDR1 SGHNT, CDR2 YYREEE (reference sequence). Trimming left V 4 bases short and J 5 bases short, with 16 bases between. The CDR3 has 16 amino acids. CDR3: CASSPGSQGHNSPLHF. The DNA for the CDR3 is TGTGCCAGCAGCCCCGGGAGCCAGGGGCATAATTCACCCCTCCACTTT.

The rearrangement uses TRBV28 and TRBJ1-5; 10 bases agree with TRBD1. With 6 bases clipped from V and 0 bases from J, the junction kept 8 bases outside the gene matches. CDR3 length equals 17 residues. The germline V gene has CDR1 MDHEN and CDR2 SYDVKM. This chain's CDR3 is CASSLTGGVDSNQPQHF. The CDR3, as DNA: TGTGCCAGCAGCCTGACAGGGGGCGTTGATAGCAATCAGCCCCAGCATTTT.

This clone appeared once. The chain couples TRBV2 to TRBJ2-3, with 7 positions matching TRBD2. CDR1 and CDR2 from the germline V gene are SNHLY and FYNNEI. The CDR3 consists of 16 residues. The junction had 7 bases not matched to a gene; V was cut back by 4 bases and J by 0 bases. The CDR3 reads CASSGRGRESTDTQYF. CDR3 nucleotides: TGTGCCAGCAGTGGGCGGGGGAGGGAGAGCACAGATACGCAGTATTTT.

The chain employs TRBV6-1 and TRBJ2-7; 13 bases are a match to TRBD2. Germline CDR1 reads MNHNS; CDR2 reads SASEGT. The CDR3 covers 17 residues. V trimming: 1 base; J trimming: 2 bases; junction bases outside the gene matches: 5. This chain's CDR3 is CASSEVGLAGAPYEQYF. CDR3 DNA sequence: TGTGCCAGCAGTGAAGTTGGACTAGCGGGAGCTCCCTACGAGCAGTACTTC.